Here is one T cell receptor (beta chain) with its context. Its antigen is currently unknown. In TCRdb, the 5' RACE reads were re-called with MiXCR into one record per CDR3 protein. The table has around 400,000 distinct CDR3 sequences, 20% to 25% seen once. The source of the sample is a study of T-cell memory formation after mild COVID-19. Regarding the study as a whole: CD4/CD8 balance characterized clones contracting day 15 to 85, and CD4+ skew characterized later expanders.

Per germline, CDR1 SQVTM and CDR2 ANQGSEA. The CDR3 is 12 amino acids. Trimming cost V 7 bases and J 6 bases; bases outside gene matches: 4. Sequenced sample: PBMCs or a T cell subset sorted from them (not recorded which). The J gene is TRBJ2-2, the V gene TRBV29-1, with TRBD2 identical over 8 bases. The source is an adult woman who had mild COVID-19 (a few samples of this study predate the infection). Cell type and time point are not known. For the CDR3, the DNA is TGCAGCGGCGGGAGGACGGCCGGGGAGCTGTTTTTT. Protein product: CSGGRTAGELFF.